These 5 T cell receptor beta chains were sequenced from one sample in a study of control samples from healthy donors and cancer patients. This table comes from immunoSEQ multiplex PCR, and its TCRdb copy is limited to in-frame clones, with some not included. The top ten hold around 1.9% of the sample, which has about 50,000 clones, around 97% seen once. The material sequenced was blood. Receptor source: a woman younger than 45 in good health.

The V call is TRBV7-9, the J call TRBJ1-5; a possible D gene is TRBD1 (5 bases). The CDR3 totals 13 residues. Trimming shortened V by 3 bases and J by 5 bases, and 8 bases separated the two germline ends. CDR1 SEHNR and CDR2 FQNEAQ come from the germline V gene (reference sequence). CDR3: CASSFGTDQPQHF. Written as DNA, the CDR3 is TGTGCCAGCAGCTTTGGGACGGATCAGCCCCAGCATTTT.

This clone showed up just a few times. The chain carries TRBV5-1 and TRBJ2-7, with D perhaps matching TRBD2 (6 bases). CDR1 is SGHRS and CDR2 is YFSETQ in the germline V gene. The CDR3 spans 15 residues. The V gene lost 8 bases and the J gene lost 0 bases, with 18 bases spanning the gap. In DNA, the CDR3 is TGCGCCAGTTCGTTGGGGACTCAAATCTCCTACGAGCAGTACTTC. Amino acid sequence: CASSLGTQISYEQYF.

This chain uses TRBV27 with TRBJ1-4, with a possible D match to TRBD1 (6 bases). V gave up 4 bases and J gave up 8 bases, with 26 bases separating them. The CDR3 extends over 18 amino acids. From germline, CDR1 is MNHEY and CDR2 SMNVEV (reference sequence). CDR3 in amino acids: CASSSGRFEQGTGEKLFF. The DNA for the CDR3 is TGTGCCAGCAGTTCAGGTCGCTTTGAACAGGGAACCGGCGAAAAACTGTTTTTT.

This sequence joins TRBV7-9 and TRBJ2-5; D is unclear. V was cut by 5 bases and J by 4 bases, with 17 bases left in between. Germline CDR1 and CDR2: SEHNR and FQNEAQ (reference sequence). This CDR3 has 15 amino acids. The CDR3 is CASSGPPGRRETQYF. The CDR3 region has the DNA TGTGCCAGCAGCGGCCCCCCGGGTAGGAGAGAGACCCAGTACTTC.

The chain uses TRBV19 and TRBJ1-5; tentative D call: TRBD1 (5 bases). The CDR3 contains 16 residues. The germline V gene has CDR1 LNHDA and CDR2 SQIVND (reference sequence). Trimming removed 5 bases at V and 0 bases at J, with 14 bases between. The CDR3 loop reads CASSVGQPYSNQPQHF. CDR3 sequence (DNA): TGTGCCAGTAGTGTCGGACAACCATATAGCAATCAGCCCCAGCATTTT.